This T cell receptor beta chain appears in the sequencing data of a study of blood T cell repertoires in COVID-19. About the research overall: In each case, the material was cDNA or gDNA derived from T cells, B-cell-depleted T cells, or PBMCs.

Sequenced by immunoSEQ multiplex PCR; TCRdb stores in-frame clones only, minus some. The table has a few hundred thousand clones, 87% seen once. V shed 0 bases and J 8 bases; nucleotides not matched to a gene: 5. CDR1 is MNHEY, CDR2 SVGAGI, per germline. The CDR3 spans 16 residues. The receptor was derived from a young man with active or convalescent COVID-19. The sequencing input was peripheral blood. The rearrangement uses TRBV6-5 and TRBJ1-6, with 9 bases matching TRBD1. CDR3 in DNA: TGTGCCAGCAGTTACTCCGGGACAGGGAGGTATTCACCCCTCCACTTT. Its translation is CASSYSGTGRYSPLHF.